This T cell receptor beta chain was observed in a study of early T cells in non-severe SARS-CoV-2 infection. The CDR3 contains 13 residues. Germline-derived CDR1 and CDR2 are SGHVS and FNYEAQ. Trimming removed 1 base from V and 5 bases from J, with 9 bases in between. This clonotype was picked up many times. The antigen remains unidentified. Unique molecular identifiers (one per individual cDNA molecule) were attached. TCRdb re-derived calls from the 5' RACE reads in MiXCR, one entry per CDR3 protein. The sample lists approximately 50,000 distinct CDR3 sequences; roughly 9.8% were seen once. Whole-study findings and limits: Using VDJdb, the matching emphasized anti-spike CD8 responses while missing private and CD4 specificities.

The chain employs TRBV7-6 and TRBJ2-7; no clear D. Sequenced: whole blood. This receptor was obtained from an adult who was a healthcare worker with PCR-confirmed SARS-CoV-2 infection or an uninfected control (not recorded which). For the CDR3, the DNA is TGTGCCAGCAGCTTAGGTGCGGCCGACGAGCAGTACTTC. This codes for CASSLGAADEQYF.